This is a list of T cell receptor beta chains from one sample in a study of OX40 agonist ivuxolimab in advanced cancers. Assay: immunoSEQ multiplex PCR; the TCRdb copy retains only in-frame clones and omits some. The data contain approximately 54,000 clones, roughly 84% of them singletons. This specimen was CD4+ or CD8+ T cells sorted from blood, taken in a trial of the OX40 agonist ivuxolimab. These receptors were obtained from an adult with an advanced solid tumor such as melanoma, head and neck, liver or kidney cancer. Both conserved end residues are part of each CDR3. Each record gives: V gene, clone size, D gene, J gene, CDR3 DNA, CDR3 protein. The D gene is left open where the match is weak. Expanded clones get a size class; other rows say once, few or many, or leave the size out.

V gene: TRBV19; clone size: -; D gene: -; J gene: TRBJ1-6; CDR3 DNA: TGTGCCAGTAGTATTGGGTGGCAGGGAAATTCACCCCTCCACTTT; CDR3 protein: CASSIGWQGNSPLHF
V gene: TRBV2; clone size: once; D gene: -; J gene: TRBJ1-5; CDR3 DNA: TGTGCCAGCAGGAAGACAACTTTTGGGGGCAATCAGCCCCAGCATTTT; CDR3 protein: CASRKTTFGGNQPQHF
V gene: TRBV7-9; clone size: -; D gene: -; J gene: TRBJ2-3; CDR3 DNA: TGTGCCAGCAGCCTAGGCCTCCAGGGAGATACGCAGTATTTT; CDR3 protein: CASSLGLQGDTQYF
V gene: TRBV5-1; clone size: -; D gene: TRBD1; J gene: TRBJ1-5; CDR3 DNA: TGCGCCAGCAGCTCCGGACAGGGAGGGCAGCCCCAGCATTTT; CDR3 protein: CASSSGQGGQPQHF
V gene: TRBV9; clone size: -; D gene: -; J gene: TRBJ1-5; CDR3 DNA: TGTGCCAGCAGCGTAGGGGAGTTCCAGCCCCAGCATTTT; CDR3 protein: CASSVGEFQPQHF
V gene: TRBV7-9; clone size: -; D gene: TRBD1; J gene: TRBJ2-7; CDR3 DNA: TGTGCCAGCAGACGGGACAGGGGCTCCTACGAGCAGTACTTC; CDR3 protein: CASRRDRGSYEQYF
V gene: TRBV4-1; clone size: -; D gene: -; J gene: TRBJ1-1; CDR3 DNA: TGCGCCAGCAGCTCACCTCCCAGGAACGTCGACACTGAAGCTTTCTTT; CDR3 protein: CASSSPPRNVDTEAFF
V gene: TRBV9; clone size: -; D gene: -; J gene: TRBJ1-1; CDR3 DNA: TGTGCCAGCAGCGTAGGACCGCTCACGAACACTGAAGCTTTCTTT; CDR3 protein: CASSVGPLTNTEAFF
V gene: TRBV18; clone size: -; D gene: -; J gene: TRBJ2-1; CDR3 DNA: TGTGCCAGCTCACCACGGGAGGATGAGCAGTTCTTC; CDR3 protein: CASSPREDEQFF
V gene: TRBV6-1; clone size: -; D gene: TRBD1; J gene: TRBJ1-3; CDR3 DNA: TGTGCCACCCAGGGGGAACCTGGAAACACCATATATTTT; CDR3 protein: CATQGEPGNTIYF
V gene: TRBV5-5; clone size: -; D gene: -; J gene: TRBJ1-2; CDR3 DNA: TGTGCCAGCAGCTTGGACCCAGGGTCCGCCCTCGCCTTC; CDR3 protein: CASSLDPGSALAF
V gene: TRBV7-8; clone size: -; D gene: -; J gene: TRBJ2-7; CDR3 DNA: TGTGCCAGCAGCTTAGCGTCCCGTACTAGGATTGGTGGCGAGCAGTACTTC; CDR3 protein: CASSLASRTRIGGEQYF
V gene: TRBV7-7; clone size: once; D gene: -; J gene: TRBJ2-5; CDR3 DNA: TGTGCCAGCAGCAAGGGCCCAATACAGACCCAGTACTTC; CDR3 protein: CASSKGPIQTQYF
V gene: TRBV4-2; clone size: -; D gene: TRBD1; J gene: TRBJ2-7; CDR3 DNA: TGTGCCAGCAGCCAAGGGACAGGGAGGTCCTACGAGCAGTACTTC; CDR3 protein: CASSQGTGRSYEQYF
V gene: TRBV10-2; clone size: once; D gene: TRBD1; J gene: TRBJ1-5; CDR3 DNA: TGCGCCAGCAGTGTTTCCGGGACAGGGGGTCTAGGCCGCAATCAGCCCCAGCATTTT; CDR3 protein: CASSVSGTGGLGRNQPQHF
V gene: TRBV6-6; clone size: -; D gene: -; J gene: TRBJ1-5; CDR3 DNA: TGTGCCAGCAGTCCCCTCGACCTCAAAGCAAAAACCCAGCATTTT; CDR3 protein: CASSPLDLKAKTQHF
V gene: TRBV21-1; clone size: -; D gene: -; J gene: TRBJ1-2; CDR3 DNA: TGTGCCAGCACGCTATCCGGGACAGGGAACTATGGCTACACCTTC; CDR3 protein: CASTLSGTGNYGYTF
V gene: TRBV6-5; clone size: -; D gene: -; J gene: TRBJ1-5; CDR3 DNA: TGTGCCAGCAGTCGCCTTTCCAGTCAGCCCCAGCATTTT; CDR3 protein: CASSRLSSQPQHF
V gene: TRBV27; clone size: -; D gene: -; J gene: TRBJ2-3; CDR3 DNA: TGTGCCAGCAGTTCCCCTTCCGGGGGCAGCACAGATACGCAGTATTTT; CDR3 protein: CASSSPSGGSTDTQYF
V gene: TRBV4-2; clone size: -; D gene: -; J gene: TRBJ1-1; CDR3 DNA: TGTGCCAGCAGCCAAGCTGGACAGAACTCGCCGGCTTTCTTT; CDR3 protein: CASSQAGQNSPAFF
V gene: TRBV5-1; clone size: -; D gene: -; J gene: TRBJ2-7; CDR3 DNA: TGCGCCAGCAGCTTGTATACAGGGAGCCACGAGCAGTACTTC; CDR3 protein: CASSLYTGSHEQYF
V gene: TRBV27; clone size: -; D gene: TRBD1; J gene: TRBJ2-1; CDR3 DNA: TGTGCCAGCAAGGGAGGGACAGGGGCTACCTACAATGAGCAGTTCTTC; CDR3 protein: CASKGGTGATYNEQFF
V gene: TRBV29-1; clone size: -; D gene: -; J gene: TRBJ2-7; CDR3 DNA: TGCAGCGTCGGTGACAGGCGAAGCTCCTACGAGCAGTACTTC; CDR3 protein: CSVGDRRSSYEQYF
V gene: TRBV6-5; clone size: -; D gene: TRBD2; J gene: TRBJ2-1; CDR3 DNA: TGTGCCAGCAGTTACCTCAAGCGGGGGCGCAATGAGCAGTTCTTC; CDR3 protein: CASSYLKRGRNEQFF
V gene: TRBV6-1; clone size: -; D gene: -; J gene: TRBJ2-2; CDR3 DNA: TGTGCCAGCAGTGTAGCGGTTCGTGGTGGGGAGCTGTTTTTT; CDR3 protein: CASSVAVRGGELFF
V gene: TRBV10-1; clone size: -; D gene: TRBD2; J gene: TRBJ2-3; CDR3 DNA: TGCGCCGGCAGTGGACTAGCGGGGAGAACAGATACGCAGTATTTT; CDR3 protein: CAGSGLAGRTDTQYF
V gene: TRBV5-5; clone size: -; D gene: TRBD2; J gene: TRBJ2-3; CDR3 DNA: TGTGCCAGCAGCGACGTCGGGGGGAGCACAGATACGCAGTATTTT; CDR3 protein: CASSDVGGSTDTQYF
V gene: TRBV5-1; clone size: -; D gene: TRBD1; J gene: TRBJ2-2; CDR3 DNA: TGCGCCAGCAGCTTAGACAGGGGCCCCGGGGAGCTGTTTTTT; CDR3 protein: CASSLDRGPGELFF
V gene: TRBV27; clone size: -; D gene: -; J gene: TRBJ2-3; CDR3 DNA: TGTGCCAGCAACAAATTACAGGGCTACACAGATACGCAGTATTTT; CDR3 protein: CASNKLQGYTDTQYF
V gene: TRBV11-2; clone size: -; D gene: -; J gene: TRBJ1-3; CDR3 DNA: TGTGCCAGCAGCCCGTCTGGAAACACCATATATTTT; CDR3 protein: CASSPSGNTIYF
V gene: TRBV5-6; clone size: -; D gene: TRBD2; J gene: TRBJ2-3; CDR3 DNA: TGTGCCAGCAGCTTATCCTTCAGCGGGGGGACAGATACGCAGTATTTT; CDR3 protein: CASSLSFSGGTDTQYF